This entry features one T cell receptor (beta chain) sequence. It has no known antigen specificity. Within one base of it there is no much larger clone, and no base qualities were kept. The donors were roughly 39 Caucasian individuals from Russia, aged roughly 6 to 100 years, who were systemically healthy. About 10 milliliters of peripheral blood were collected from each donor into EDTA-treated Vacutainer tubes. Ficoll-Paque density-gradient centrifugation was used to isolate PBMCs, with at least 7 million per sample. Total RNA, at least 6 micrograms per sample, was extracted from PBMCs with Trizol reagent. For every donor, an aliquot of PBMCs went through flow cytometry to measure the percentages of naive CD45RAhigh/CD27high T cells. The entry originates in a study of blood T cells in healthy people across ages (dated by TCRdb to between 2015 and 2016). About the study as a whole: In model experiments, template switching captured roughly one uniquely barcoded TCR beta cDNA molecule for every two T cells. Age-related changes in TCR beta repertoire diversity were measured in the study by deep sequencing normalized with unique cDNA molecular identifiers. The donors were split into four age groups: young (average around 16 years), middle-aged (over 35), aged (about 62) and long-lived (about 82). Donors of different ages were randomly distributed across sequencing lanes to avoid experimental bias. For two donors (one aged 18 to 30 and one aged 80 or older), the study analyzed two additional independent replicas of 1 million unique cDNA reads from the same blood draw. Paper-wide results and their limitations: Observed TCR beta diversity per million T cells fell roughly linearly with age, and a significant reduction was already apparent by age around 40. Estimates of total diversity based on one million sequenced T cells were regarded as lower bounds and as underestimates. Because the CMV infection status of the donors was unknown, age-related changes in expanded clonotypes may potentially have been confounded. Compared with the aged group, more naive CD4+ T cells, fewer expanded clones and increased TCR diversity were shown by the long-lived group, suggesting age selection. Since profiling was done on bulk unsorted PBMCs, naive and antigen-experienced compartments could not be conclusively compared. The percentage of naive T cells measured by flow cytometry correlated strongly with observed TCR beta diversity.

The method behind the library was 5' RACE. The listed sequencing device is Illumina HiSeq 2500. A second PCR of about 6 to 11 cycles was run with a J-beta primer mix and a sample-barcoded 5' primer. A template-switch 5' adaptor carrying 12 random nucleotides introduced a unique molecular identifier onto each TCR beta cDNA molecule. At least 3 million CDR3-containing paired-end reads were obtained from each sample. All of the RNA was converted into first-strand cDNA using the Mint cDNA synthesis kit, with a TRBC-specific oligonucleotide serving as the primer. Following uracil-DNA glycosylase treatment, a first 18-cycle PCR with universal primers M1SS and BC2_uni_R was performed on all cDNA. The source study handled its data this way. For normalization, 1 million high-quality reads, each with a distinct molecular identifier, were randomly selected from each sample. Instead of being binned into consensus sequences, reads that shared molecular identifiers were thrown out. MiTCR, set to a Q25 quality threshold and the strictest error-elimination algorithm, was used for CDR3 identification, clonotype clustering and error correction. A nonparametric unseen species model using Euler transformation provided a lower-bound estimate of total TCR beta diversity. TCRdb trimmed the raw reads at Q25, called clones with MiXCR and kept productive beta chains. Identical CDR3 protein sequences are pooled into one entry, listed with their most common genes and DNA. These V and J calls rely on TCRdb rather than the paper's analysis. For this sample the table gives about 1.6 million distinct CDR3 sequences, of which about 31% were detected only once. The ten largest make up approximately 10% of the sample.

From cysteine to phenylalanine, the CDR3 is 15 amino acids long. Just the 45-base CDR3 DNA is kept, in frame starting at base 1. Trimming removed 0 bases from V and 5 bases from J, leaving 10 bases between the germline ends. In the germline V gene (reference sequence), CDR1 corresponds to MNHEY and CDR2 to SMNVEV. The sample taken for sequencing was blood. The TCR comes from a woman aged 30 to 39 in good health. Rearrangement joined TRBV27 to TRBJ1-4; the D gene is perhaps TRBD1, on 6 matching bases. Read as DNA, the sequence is TGTGCCAGCAGTTTATCGCGAACAGGGAATGAAAAACTGTTTTTT. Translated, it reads CASSLSRTGNEKLFF. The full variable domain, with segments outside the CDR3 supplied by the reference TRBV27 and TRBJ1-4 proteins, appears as EAQVTQNPRYLITVTGKKLTVTCSQNMNHEYMSWYRQDPGLGLRQIYYSMNVEVTDKGDVPEGYKVSRKEKRNFPLILESPSPNQTSLYFCASSLSRTGNEKLFFGSGTQLSVL.